This T cell receptor (beta chain) comes out of a study of blood T cells in healthy people across ages. Study-level results: Naive T cell percentage and TCR beta diversity correlated strongly.

This CDR3 comprises 13 residues. V lost 4 bases and J lost 5, with 12 bases in between. CDR1 and CDR2 from the germline V gene are SQVTM and ANQGSEA. This clonotype was observed a few times. Antigen unknown. A J-beta primer mix and a sample-barcoded 5' primer were used in a second PCR of roughly 6 to 12 cycles. One entry per CDR3 protein results from TCRdb running MiXCR on the 5' RACE reads. Among about 1 million distinct CDR3 sequences listed, 40% to 50% were seen once. Material for sequencing was blood. This rearrangement joins TRBV29-1 to TRBJ1-5; unclear D gene. The receptor was derived from a woman aged 55-75 years in good health. The CDR3 sequence: CSVGRGFDQPQHF. As DNA, the CDR3 is TGCAGCGTTGGTCGGGGTTTCGATCAGCCCCAGCATTTT.